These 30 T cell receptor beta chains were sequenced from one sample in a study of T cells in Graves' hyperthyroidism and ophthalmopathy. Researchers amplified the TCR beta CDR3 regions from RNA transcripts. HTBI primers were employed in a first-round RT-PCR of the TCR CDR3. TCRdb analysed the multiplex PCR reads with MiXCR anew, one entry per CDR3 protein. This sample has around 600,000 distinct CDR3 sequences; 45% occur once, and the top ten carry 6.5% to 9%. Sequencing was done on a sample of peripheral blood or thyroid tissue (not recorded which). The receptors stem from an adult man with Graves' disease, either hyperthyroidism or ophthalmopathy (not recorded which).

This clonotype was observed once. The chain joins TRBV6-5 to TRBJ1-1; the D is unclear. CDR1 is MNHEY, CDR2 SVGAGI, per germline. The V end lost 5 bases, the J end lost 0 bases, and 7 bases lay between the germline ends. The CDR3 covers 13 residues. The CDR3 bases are TGTGCCAGCAGTAACCAGCTGAACACTGAAGCTTTCTTT. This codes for CASSNQLNTEAFF.

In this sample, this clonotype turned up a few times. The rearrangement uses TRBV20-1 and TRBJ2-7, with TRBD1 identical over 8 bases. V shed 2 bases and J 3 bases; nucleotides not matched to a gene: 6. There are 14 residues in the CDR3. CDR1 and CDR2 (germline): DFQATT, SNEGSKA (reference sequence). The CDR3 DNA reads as TGCAGTGCTAGATCAGCAGGACAGGGCTACGAGCAGTACTTC. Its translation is CSARSAGQGYEQYF.

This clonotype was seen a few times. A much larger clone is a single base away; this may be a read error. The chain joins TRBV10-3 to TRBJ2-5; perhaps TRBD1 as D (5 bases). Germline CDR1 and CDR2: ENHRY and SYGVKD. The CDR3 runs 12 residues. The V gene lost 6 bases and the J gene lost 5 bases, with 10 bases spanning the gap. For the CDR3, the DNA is TGTGCCATCAGAAGGGGTTACGAGACCCAGTACTTC. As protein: CAIRRGYETQYF.

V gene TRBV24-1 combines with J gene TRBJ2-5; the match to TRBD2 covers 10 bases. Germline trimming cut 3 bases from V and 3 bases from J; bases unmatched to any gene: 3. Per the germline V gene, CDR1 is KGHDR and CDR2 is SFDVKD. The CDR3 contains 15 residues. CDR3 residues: CATSDGLAGEETQYF. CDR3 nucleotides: TGTGCCACCAGTGATGGCCTAGCGGGGGAAGAGACCCAGTACTTC.

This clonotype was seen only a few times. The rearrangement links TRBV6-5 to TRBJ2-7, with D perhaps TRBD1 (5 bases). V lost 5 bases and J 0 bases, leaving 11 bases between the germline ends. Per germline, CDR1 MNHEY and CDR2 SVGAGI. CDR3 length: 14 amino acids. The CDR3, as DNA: TGTGCCAGCAGTGGGGCGGTGAGCTCCTACGAGCAGTACTTC. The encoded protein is CASSGAVSSYEQYF.

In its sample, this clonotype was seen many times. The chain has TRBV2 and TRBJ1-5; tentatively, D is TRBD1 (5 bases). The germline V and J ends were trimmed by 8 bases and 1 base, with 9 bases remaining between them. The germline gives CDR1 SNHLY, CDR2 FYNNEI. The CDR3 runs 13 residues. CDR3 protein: CASARQSNQPQHF. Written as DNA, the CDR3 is TGTGCCAGCGCAAGACAGAGCAATCAGCCCCAGCATTTT.

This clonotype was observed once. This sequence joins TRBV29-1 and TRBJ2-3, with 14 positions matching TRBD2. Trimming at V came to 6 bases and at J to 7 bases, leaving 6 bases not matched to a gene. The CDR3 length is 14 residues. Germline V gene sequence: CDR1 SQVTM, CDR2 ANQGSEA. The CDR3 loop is CSVGGTSGSNTQYF. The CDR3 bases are TGCAGCGTGGGAGGGACTAGCGGGAGTAATACGCAGTATTTT.

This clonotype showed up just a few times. The CDR3 coding sequence is TGCAGTGCCTCGGGACAAGCTAACTATGGCTACACCTTC. Protein: CSASGQANYGYTF. J is TRBJ1-2 and V is TRBV20-1, with a weak D call TRBD1 (6 bases). The V and J ends lost 6 bases and 0 bases respectively, with 11 bases between them. From germline, CDR1 is DFQATT and CDR2 SNEGSKA (reference sequence). The CDR3 has 13 amino acids.

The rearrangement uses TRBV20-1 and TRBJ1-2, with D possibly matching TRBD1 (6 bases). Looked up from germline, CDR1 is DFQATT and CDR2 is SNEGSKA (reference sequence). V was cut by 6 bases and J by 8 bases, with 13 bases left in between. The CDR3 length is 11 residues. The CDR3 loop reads CSATGPRGYTF. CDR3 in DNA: TGCAGTGCCACAGGGCCCCGGGGCTACACCTTC.

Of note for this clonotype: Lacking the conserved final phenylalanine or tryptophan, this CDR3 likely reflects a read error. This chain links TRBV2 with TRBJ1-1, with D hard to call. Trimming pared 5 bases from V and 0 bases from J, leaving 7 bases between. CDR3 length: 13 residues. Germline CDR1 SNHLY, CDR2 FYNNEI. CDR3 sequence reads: CASSFGMNTEAFS. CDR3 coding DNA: TGTGCCAGCAGTTTCGGGATGAACACTGAAGCTTTCTCT.

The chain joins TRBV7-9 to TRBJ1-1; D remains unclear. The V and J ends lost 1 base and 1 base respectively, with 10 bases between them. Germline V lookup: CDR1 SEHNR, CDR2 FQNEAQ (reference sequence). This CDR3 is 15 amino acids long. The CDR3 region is CASSLGLAGNTEAFF. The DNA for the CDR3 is TGTGCCAGCAGCTTAGGTCTGGCAGGGAACACTGAAGCTTTCTTT.

CDR3 protein: CSARGGRGGNSPLHF. DNA for the CDR3: TGCAGTGCTAGAGGCGGACGGGGCGGTAATTCACCCCTCCACTTT. This rearrangement joins TRBV20-1 to TRBJ1-6; possibly TRBD1 for D (5 bases). Trimming took 1 base from V and 6 from J, leaving 13 bases between them. CDR1 is DFQATT and CDR2 is SNEGSKA in the germline V gene (reference sequence). CDR3 size: 15 residues.

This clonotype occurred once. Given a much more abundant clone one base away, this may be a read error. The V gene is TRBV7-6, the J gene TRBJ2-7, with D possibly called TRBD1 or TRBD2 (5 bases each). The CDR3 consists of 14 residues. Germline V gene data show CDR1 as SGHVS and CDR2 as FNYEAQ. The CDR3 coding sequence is TGTGCCAGCCTTCTGGACGGGAATTGGGGCGAGCGGTACTTC. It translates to CASLLDGNWGERYF.

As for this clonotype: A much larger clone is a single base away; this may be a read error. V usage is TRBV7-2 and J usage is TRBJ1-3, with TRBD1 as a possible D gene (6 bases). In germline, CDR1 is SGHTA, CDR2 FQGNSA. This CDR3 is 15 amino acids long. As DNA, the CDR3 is TGTGCCAGCAGCTTAGGACAGGCCTCTGGAAACGCCATATATTTT. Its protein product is CASSLGQASGNAIYF.

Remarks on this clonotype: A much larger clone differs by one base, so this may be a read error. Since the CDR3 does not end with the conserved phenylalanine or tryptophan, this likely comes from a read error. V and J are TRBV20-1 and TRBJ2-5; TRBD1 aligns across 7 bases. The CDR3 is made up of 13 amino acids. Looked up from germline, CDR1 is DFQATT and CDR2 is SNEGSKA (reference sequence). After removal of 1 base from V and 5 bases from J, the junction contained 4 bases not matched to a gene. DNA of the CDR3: TGCAGTGCTAGAGGAGGGGGCGTGGAGACCCAGTACTAC. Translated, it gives CSARGGGVETQYY.

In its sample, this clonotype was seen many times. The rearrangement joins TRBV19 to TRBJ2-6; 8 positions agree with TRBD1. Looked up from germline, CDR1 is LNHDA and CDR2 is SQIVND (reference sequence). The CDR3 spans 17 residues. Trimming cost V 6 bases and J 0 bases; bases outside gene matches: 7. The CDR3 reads CASRARGRGSGANVLTF. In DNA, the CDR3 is TGTGCCAGTAGGGCCAGGGGGCGAGGCTCTGGGGCCAACGTCCTGACTTTC.

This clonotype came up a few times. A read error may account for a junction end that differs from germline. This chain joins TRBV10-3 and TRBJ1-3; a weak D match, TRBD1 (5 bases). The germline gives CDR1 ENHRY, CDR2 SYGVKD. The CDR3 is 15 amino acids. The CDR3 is CASSYDRFSGNTIYF. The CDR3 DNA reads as TGTGCCAGCAGTTACGACAGATTTTCTGGAAACACCATATATTTT.

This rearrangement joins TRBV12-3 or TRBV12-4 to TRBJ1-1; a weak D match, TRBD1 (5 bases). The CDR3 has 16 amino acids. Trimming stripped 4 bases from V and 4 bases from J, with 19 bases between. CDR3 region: CASSSVDGGGITEAFF. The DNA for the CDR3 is TGTGCCAGCAGTTCGGTCGACGGGGGGGGTATCACTGAAGCTTTCTTT.

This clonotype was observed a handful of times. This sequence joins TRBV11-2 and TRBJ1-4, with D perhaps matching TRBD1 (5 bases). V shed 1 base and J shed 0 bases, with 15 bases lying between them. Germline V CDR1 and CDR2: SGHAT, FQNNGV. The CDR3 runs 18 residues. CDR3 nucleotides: TGTGCCAGCAGCTTAGGAAGTCTATGGACAACAACTAATGAAAAACTGTTTTTT. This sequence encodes CASSLGSLWTTTNEKLFF. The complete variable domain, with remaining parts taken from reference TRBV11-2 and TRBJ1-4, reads EAGVAQSPRYKIIEKRQSVAFWCNPISGHATLYWYQQILGQGPKLLIQFQNNGVVDDSQLPKDRFSAERLKGVDSTLKIQPAKLEDSAVYLCASSLGSLWTTTNEKLFFGSGTQLSVL.

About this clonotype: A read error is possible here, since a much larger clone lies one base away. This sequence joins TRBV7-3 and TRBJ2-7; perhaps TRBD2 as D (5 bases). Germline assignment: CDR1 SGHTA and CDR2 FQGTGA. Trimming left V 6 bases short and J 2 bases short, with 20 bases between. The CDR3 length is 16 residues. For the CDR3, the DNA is TGTGCCAGCAGTGAGGGCCAGCGAGTTGTGCCCTACGAGCAGTACTTC. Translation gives CASSEGQRVVPYEQYF.

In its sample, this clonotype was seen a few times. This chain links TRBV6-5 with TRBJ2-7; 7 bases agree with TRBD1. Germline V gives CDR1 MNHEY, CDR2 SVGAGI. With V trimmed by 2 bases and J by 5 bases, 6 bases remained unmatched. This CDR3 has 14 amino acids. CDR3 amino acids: CASSYGHDRDEQYF. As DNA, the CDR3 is TGTGCCAGCAGTTACGGCCATGACAGGGACGAGCAGTACTTC.

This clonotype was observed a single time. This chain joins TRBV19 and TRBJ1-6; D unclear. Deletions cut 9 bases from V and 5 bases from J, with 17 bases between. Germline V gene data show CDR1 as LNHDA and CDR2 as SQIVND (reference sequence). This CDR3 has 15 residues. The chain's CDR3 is CARSPGPDDNSPLHF. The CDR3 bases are TGTGCCAGAAGTCCAGGACCGGACGATAATTCACCCCTCCACTTT. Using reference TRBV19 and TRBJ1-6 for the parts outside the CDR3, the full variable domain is DGGITQSPKYLFRKEGQNVTLSCEQNLNHDAMYWYRQDPGQGLRLIYYSQIVNDFQKGDIAEGYSVSREKKESFPLTVTSAQKNPTAFYLCARSPGPDDNSPLHFGNGTRLTVT.

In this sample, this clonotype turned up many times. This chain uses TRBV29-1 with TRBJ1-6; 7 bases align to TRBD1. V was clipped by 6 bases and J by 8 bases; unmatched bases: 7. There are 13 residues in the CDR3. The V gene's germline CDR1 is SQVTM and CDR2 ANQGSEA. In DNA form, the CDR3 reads TGCAGCGTCAAGCCCGGGACAGATTCACCCCTCCACTTT. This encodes CSVKPGTDSPLHF.

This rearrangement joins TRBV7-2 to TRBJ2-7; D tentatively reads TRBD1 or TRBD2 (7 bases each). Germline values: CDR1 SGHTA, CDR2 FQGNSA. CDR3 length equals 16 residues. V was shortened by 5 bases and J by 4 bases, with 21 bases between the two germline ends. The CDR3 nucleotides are TGTGCCAGCAGCGACCCACGACAGGGAGGGGCATACGAGCAGTACTTC. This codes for CASSDPRQGGAYEQYF.

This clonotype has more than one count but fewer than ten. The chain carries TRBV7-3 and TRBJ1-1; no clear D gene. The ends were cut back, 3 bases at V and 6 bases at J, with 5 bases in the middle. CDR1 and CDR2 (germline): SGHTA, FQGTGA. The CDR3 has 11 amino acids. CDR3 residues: CASSFPPEAFF. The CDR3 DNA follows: TGTGCCAGCAGCTTCCCCCCTGAAGCTTTCTTT.

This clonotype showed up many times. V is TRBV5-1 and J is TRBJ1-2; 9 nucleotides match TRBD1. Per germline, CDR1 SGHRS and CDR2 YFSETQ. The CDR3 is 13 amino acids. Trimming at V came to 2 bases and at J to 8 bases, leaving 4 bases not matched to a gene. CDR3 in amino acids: CASSFRTGEGYTF. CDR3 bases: TGCGCCAGCAGCTTCCGGACAGGGGAAGGCTACACCTTC. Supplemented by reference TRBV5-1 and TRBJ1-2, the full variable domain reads KAGVTQTPRYLIKTRGQQVTLSCSPISGHRSVSWYQQTPGQGLQFLFEYFSETQRNKGNFPGRFSGRQFSNSRSEMNVSTLELGDSALYLCASSFRTGEGYTFGSGTRLTVV.

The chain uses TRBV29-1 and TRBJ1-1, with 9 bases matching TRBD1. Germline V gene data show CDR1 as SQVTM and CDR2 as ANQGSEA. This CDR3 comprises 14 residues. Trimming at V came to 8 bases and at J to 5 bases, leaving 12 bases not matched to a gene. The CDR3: CSLVPGQGRTEAFF. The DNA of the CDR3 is TGCAGCTTAGTGCCGGGACAGGGTCGTACTGAAGCTTTCTTT.

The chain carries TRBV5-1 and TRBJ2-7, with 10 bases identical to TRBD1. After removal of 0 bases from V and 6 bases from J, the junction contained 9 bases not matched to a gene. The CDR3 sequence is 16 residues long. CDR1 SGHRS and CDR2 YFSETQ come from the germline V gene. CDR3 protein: CASSLVPGQGLAEQYF. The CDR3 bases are TGCGCCAGCAGCTTGGTCCCGGGACAGGGGTTAGCCGAGCAGTACTTC.

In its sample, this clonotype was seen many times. This chain's CDR3 is CSVEWSNTEAFF. For the CDR3, the DNA is TGCAGCGTTGAATGGTCGAACACTGAAGCTTTCTTT. The chain recombines TRBV29-1 with TRBJ1-1; D not resolved. Germline V lookup: CDR1 SQVTM, CDR2 ANQGSEA. The CDR3 loop spans 12 amino acids. Trimming took off 2 bases at V and 1 base at J, with 5 bases between the two ends.

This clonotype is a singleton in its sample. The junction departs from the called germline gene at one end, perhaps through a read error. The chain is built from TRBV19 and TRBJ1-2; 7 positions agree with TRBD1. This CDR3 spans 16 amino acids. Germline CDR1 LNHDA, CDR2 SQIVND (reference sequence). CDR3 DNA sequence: TGTGCCAGGAGTATTGGTGGGGCCAGGGGGTCCTATGGCTACACCTTC. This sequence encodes CARSIGGARGSYGYTF.